The 11 T cell receptor beta chains presented below share a single source sample, sequenced in a study of control samples from healthy donors and cancer patients. Produced via immunoSEQ multiplex PCR; TCRdb's table is partial and in-frame only. This sample carries about 34,000 clones, 70% to 90% of them seen once, and the ten largest clones take 1.5% to 2%. The specimen was PBMCs. Receptors were obtained from a woman aged 40 to 55 with lung cancer.

This clone was seen only a few times. This chain connects TRBV6-5 to TRBJ1-4; no clear D. The CDR3 extends over 12 amino acids. The V and J ends lost 4 bases and 8 bases respectively, with 8 bases between them. Germline CDR1 reads MNHEY; CDR2 reads SVGAGI. The CDR3 region has the DNA TGTGCCAGCAGTTCCTCGGGGGAAAAACTGTTTTTT. Translated: CASSSSGEKLFF.

This sequence joins TRBV2 and TRBJ2-7; D might be TRBD1 (5 bases). The CDR3 is made up of 15 amino acids. Germline CDR1 reads SNHLY; CDR2 reads FYNNEI. V was cut by 6 bases and J by 0 bases, with 15 bases left in between. The CDR3 coding sequence is TGTGCCAGCAGAGCTAGACAGTACAGCTCCTACGAGCAGTACTTC. It is translated as CASRARQYSSYEQYF.

This clone has a single count. The chain has TRBV7-8 and TRBJ2-7; 7 nucleotides match TRBD2. Per the germline V gene, CDR1 is SGHVS and CDR2 is FQNEAQ. With V trimmed by 5 bases and J by 2 bases, 3 bases remained unmatched. The CDR3 sequence is 13 residues long. The CDR3: CASSGGGTYEQYF. The CDR3 DNA reads TGTGCCAGCAGCGGCGGGGGAACCTACGAGCAGTACTTC.

V is TRBV19 and J is TRBJ1-1; D gene uncertain. V lost 3 bases and J 4 bases, leaving 12 bases between the germline ends. Germline loops: CDR1 LNHDA, CDR2 SQIVND (reference sequence). The length of the CDR3 is 14 residues. CDR3 sequence reads: CASSILGMGTEAFF. The DNA of the CDR3 is TGTGCCAGTAGTATTCTAGGAATGGGCACTGAAGCTTTCTTT.

The chain carries TRBV9 and TRBJ1-1; D unclear. CDR1 and CDR2 (germline): SGDLS, YYNGEE. The CDR3 is 14 residues long. V lost 4 bases, J lost 1 base, and 11 bases lay in between. DNA of the CDR3: TGTGCCAGCAGCAAAGGAGTCCGGAACACTGAAGCTTTCTTT. Amino acids: CASSKGVRNTEAFF. Full variable domain (remainder filled in from reference TRBV9 and TRBJ1-1): DSGVTQTPKHLITATGQRVTLRCSPRSGDLSVYWYQQSLDQGLQFLIQYYNGEERAKGNILERFSAQQFPDLHSELNLSSLELGDSALYFCASSKGVRNTEAFFGQGTRLTVV.

The chain couples TRBV9 to TRBJ2-3; 7 bases are shared with TRBD2. With V trimmed by 0 bases and J by 4 bases, 2 bases remained unmatched. The CDR3 covers 14 residues. Germline V gene sequence: CDR1 SGDLS, CDR2 YYNGEE. The CDR3: CASSVEGGSDTQYF. In nucleotides, the CDR3 is TGTGCCAGCAGCGTAGAGGGAGGGTCAGATACGCAGTATTTT.

The V gene is TRBV6-4, the J gene TRBJ2-3; D possibly corresponds to TRBD1 (5 bases). The CDR3 extends over 15 amino acids. Trimming removed 2 bases from V and 2 bases from J, with 11 bases in between. The germline gives CDR1 MRHNA, CDR2 SNTAGT. CDR3 DNA sequence: TGTGCCAGCAGTGACGTGGCAGGGCACACAGATACGCAGTATTTT. It yields the protein CASSDVAGHTDTQYF.

The gene calls are TRBV7-2 and TRBJ2-7; D gene uncertain. Germline V lookup: CDR1 SGHTA, CDR2 FQGNSA. The CDR3 sequence is 13 residues long. The V and J ends lost 2 bases and 3 bases respectively, with 8 bases between them. Written as DNA, the CDR3 is TGTGCCAGCAGCTTACCTCAAGGCTACGAGCAGTACTTC. Its protein is CASSLPQGYEQYF. Looking up the rest from reference TRBV7-2 and TRBJ2-7 gives the full variable domain: GAGVSQSPSNKVTEKGKDVELRCDPISGHTALYWYRQSLGQGLEFLIYFQGNSAPDKSGLPSDRFSAERTGGSVSTLTIQRTQQEDSAVYLCASSLPQGYEQYFGPGTRLTVT.

This clone has a single count. The chain combines TRBV5-1 with TRBJ1-2, with 7 bases fitting TRBD1. J was trimmed by 4 bases and V by 4 bases; bases with no gene match: 10. The CDR3 has 15 amino acids. The germline V gene encodes CDR1 SGHRS and CDR2 YFSETQ. The CDR3 region has the DNA TGCGCCAGCAGCCCCAGACAGGGTGAGGCCTATGGCTACACCTTC. Protein: CASSPRQGEAYGYTF.

The J gene is TRBJ1-2, the V gene TRBV4-2; tentatively, D is TRBD1 (5 bases). CDR3 length: 15 amino acids. V was shortened by 0 bases and J by 7 bases, with 15 bases between the two germline ends. CDR1 is LGHNA and CDR2 is YNFKEQ in the germline V gene. CDR3 coding DNA: TGTGCCAGCAGCCAAGAGGGGACTCGGGGTTCTGGCTACACCTTC. Translated: CASSQEGTRGSGYTF.

This sequence joins TRBV11-2 and TRBJ2-4, with D perhaps assigned TRBD1 or TRBD2 (5 bases each). The CDR3 is 14 residues long. V dropped 1 base and J dropped 8 bases, with 12 bases sitting between them. Per germline, CDR1 SGHAT and CDR2 FQNNGV. Here the CDR3 reads CASSLGAGRDIQYF. DNA for the CDR3: TGTGCCAGCAGCTTAGGGGCAGGGCGGGACATTCAGTACTTC.